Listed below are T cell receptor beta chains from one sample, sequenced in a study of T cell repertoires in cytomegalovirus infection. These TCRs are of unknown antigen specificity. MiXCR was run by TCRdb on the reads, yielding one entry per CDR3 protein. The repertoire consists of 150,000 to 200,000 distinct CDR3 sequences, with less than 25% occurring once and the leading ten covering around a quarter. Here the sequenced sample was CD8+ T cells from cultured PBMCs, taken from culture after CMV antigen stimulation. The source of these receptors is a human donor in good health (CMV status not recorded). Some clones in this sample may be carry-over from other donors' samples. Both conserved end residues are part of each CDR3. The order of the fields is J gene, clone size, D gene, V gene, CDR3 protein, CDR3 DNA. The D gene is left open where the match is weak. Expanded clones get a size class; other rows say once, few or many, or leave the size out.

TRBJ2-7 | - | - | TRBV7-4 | CASSLPAGQLTYEQYF | TGTGCCAGCAGCTTACCCGCCGGACAGCTAACCTACGAGCAGTACTTC
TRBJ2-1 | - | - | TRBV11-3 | CASSLGSSPQFF | TGTGCCAGCAGCTTAGGGTCTAGCCCGCAGTTCTTC
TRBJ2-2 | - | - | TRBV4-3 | CASSREAGGNTGELFF | TGCGCCAGCAGCCGGGAGGCCGGGGGCAACACCGGGGAGCTGTTTTTT
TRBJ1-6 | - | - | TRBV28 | CASSFEANSYNSPLHF | TGTGCCAGCAGTTTTGAAGCGAACTCCTATAATTCACCCCTCCACTTT
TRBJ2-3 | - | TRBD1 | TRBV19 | CASRSGQGATDTQYF | TGTGCCAGTAGGTCGGGACAGGGAGCCACAGATACGCAGTATTTT
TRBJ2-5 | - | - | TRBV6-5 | CASSYAETQYF | TGTGCCAGCAGTTACGCAGAGACCCAGTACTTC
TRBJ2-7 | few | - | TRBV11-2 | CASSLASLYEQYF | TGTGCCAGCAGCTTAGCTAGCCTCTACGAGCAGTACTTC
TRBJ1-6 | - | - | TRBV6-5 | CASSYTGWSNSPLHF | TGTGCCAGCAGTTACACAGGGTGGTCGAATTCACCCCTCCACTTT
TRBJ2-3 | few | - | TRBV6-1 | CASSGFTDTQYF | TGTGCCAGCAGTGGTTTTACAGATACGCAGTATTTT
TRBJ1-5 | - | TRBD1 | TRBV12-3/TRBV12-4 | CASRQGMILNQPQHF | TGTGCCAGTCGACAGGGGATGATCCTCAATCAGCCCCAGCATTTT
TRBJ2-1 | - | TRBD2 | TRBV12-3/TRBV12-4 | CASSSWTSQSSYNEQFF | TGTGCCAGCAGTTCCTGGACTAGCCAAAGCTCCTACAATGAGCAGTTCTTC
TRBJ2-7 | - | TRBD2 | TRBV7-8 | CASSLPTPTSGGEVEYEQYF | TGTGCCAGCAGCTTACCTACACCGACTAGCGGGGGGGAAGTAGAGTACGAGCAGTACTTC
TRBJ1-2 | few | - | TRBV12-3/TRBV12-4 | CASSLLAEIRNGYTF | TGTGCCAGCAGCCTACTGGCAGAAATACGGAATGGCTACACCTTC
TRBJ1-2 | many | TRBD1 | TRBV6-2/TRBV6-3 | CASRISDGQVYYGYTF | TGTGCCAGCAGAATTTCAGACGGACAGGTCTACTATGGCTACACCTTC
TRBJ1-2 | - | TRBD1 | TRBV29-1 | CSGGTDYGYTF | TGCAGCGGGGGGACAGACTATGGCTACACCTTC
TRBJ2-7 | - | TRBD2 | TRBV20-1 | CSARDQQRGGRGEQYF | TGCAGTGCTAGAGATCAACAGCGGGGGGGCCGGGGCGAGCAGTACTTC
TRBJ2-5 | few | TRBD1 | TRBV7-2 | CASSPRTGWETQYF | TGTGCCAGCAGTCCACGGACAGGGTGGGAAACCCAGTACTTC
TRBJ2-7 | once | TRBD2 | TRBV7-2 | CASSTPLAGSFFYEQYF | TGTGCCAGCAGCACCCCACTAGCGGGGAGCTTCTTTTACGAGCAGTACTTC
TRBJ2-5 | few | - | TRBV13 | CASRMWGEETQYF | TGTGCCAGCAGGATGTGGGGGGAAGAGACCCAGTACTTC
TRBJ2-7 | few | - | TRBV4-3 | CASSQDDGGSYEQYF | TGCGCCAGCAGCCAAGATGACGGAGGATCCTACGAGCAGTACTTC
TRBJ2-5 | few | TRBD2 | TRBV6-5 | CASSGLAGAAQYF | TGTGCCAGCAGTGGACTAGCGGGGGCAGCCCAGTACTTC
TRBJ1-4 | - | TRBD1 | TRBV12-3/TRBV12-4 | CASSSHDRVNEKLFF | TGTGCCAGCAGTTCTCACGACAGGGTTAATGAAAAACTGTTTTTT
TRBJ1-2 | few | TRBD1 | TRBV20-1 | CSAIPGQGVGYTF | TGCAGTGCTATACCGGGACAGGGGGTTGGCTACACCTTC
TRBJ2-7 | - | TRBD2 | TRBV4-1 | CASSHGRDGRKEQYF | TGCGCCAGCAGCCATGGGAGGGACGGCCGAAAGGAGCAGTACTTC
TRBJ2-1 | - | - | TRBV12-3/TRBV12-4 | CASRPPEDAYNEQFF | TGTGCCAGCAGACCCCCCGAGGACGCCTACAATGAGCAGTTCTTC
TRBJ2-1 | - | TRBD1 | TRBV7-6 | CASSPGTGYYNEQFF | TGTGCCAGCAGCCCCGGGACAGGGTATTACAATGAGCAGTTCTTC
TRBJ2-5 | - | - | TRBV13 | CASSLGSVETQYF | TGTGCCAGCAGCTTAGGCTCGGTAGAGACCCAGTACTTC
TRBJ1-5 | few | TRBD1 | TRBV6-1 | CASSDSGTGDQPQHF | TGTGCCAGCAGTGATTCCGGGACAGGGGATCAGCCCCAGCATTTT
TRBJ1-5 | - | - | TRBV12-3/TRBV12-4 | CASSLLSWRSQHF | TGTGCCAGCAGTCTCTTAAGTTGGAGGTCCCAGCATTTT
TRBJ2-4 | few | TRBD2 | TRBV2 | CASSEALPVGGGKNIQYF | TGTGCCAGCAGTGAAGCGCTTCCCGTGGGGGGGGGCAAAAACATTCAGTACTTC
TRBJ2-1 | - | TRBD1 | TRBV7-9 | CASSLRGQRNEQFF | TGTGCCAGCAGCTTAAGGGGGCAGCGGAATGAGCAGTTCTTC
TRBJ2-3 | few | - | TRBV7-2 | CASSLVVSQHSTDTQYF | TGTGCCAGCAGCTTAGTAGTCTCGCAACATAGCACAGATACGCAGTATTTT
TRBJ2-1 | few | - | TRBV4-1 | CASSPVPYNEQFF | TGCGCCAGCAGCCCAGTCCCCTACAATGAGCAGTTCTTC
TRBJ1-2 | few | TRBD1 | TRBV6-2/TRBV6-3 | CASSRRDSGPYGYTF | TGTGCCAGCAGTAGAAGGGACAGCGGTCCGTATGGCTACACCTTC